These 19 T cell receptor beta chains share one sample of origin, sequenced in a study of beta chain features in type 1 diabetes (dated by TCRdb to 2016 to 2019). Libraries were constructed by the immunoSEQ multiplex PCR assay. The High Capacity cDNA Reverse Transcription Kit was used to reverse transcribe all of the isolated RNA, meaning that expressed TCRB transcripts were what got sequenced. In TCRdb, the immuneACCESS table is reduced to in-frame sequences with V and J assigned. These tables do not hold every clone; where another copy was compared, an unresolved V gene accounts for under half, and the others remain unexplained. In this sample the table shows fewer than 650,000 clones, about a sixth of which occur a single time. Clones ranked in the top ten supply approximately 0.099% of the sample. Sequencing was carried out using naive CD4+ T cells from blood. In light of the paper, this sample's cell subset or site label describes: true naive CD4+ T cells. These receptors originate from a man in his late teens or twenties in good health.

The chain links TRBV9 to TRBJ1-1; a weak D match, TRBD1 (5 bases). V was pared by 3 bases and J by 1 base, with 10 bases between. Germline V gene data show CDR1 as SGDLS and CDR2 as YYNGEE. CDR3 length: 14 residues. The CDR3 loop is CASSEDNRNTEAFF. The CDR3 DNA is TGTGCCAGCAGCGAGGACAACCGGAACACTGAAGCTTTCTTT. Variable domain in full (rest from reference TRBV9 and TRBJ1-1): DSGVTQTPKHLITATGQRVTLRCSPRSGDLSVYWYQQSLDQGLQFLIQYYNGEERAKGNILERFSAQQFPDLHSELNLSSLELGDSALYFCASSEDNRNTEAFFGQGTRLTVV.

J is TRBJ2-7 and V is TRBV5-4; D is undetermined. Per the germline V gene, CDR1 is SGHNT and CDR2 is YYREEE (reference sequence). V dropped 5 bases and J dropped 0 bases, with 9 bases sitting between them. This CDR3 is built from 13 residues. The CDR3 DNA reads as TGTGCCAGCAGTTGGAGAAACTCCTACGAGCAGTACTTC. It yields the protein CASSWRNSYEQYF.

The J gene is TRBJ2-7, the V gene TRBV9; 10 bases line up with TRBD1. The V and J ends lost 1 base and 6 bases, in that order; junction bases with no gene match: 13. In germline, CDR1 is SGDLS, CDR2 YYNGEE. The CDR3 consists of 17 residues. The CDR3 loop is CASSVTSSGQGVAEQYF. The DNA of the CDR3 is TGTGCCAGCAGCGTAACGTCGAGCGGACAGGGGGTAGCCGAGCAGTACTTC.

The chain links TRBV28 to TRBJ1-1; no firm D call. Trimming stripped 6 bases from V and 1 base from J, with 12 bases between. The CDR3 runs 14 residues. Germline V gene data show CDR1 as MDHEN and CDR2 as SYDVKM. The CDR3 reads CASRTAPGNTEAFF. The CDR3 DNA reads TGTGCCAGCAGGACCGCCCCAGGGAACACTGAAGCTTTCTTT.

Only a few counts were recorded for this clone. V usage is TRBV5-1 and J usage is TRBJ2-4, with a possible D match to TRBD1 (6 bases). This CDR3 contains 17 residues. The germline V and J ends were trimmed by 4 bases and 0 bases, with 17 bases remaining between them. Germline V lookup: CDR1 SGHRS, CDR2 YFSETQ. The CDR3 here is CASSGATGNLAKNIQYF. CDR3 coding DNA: TGCGCCAGCAGCGGCGCGACAGGAAACCTAGCCAAAAACATTCAGTACTTC.

This clone was picked up a small number of times. The chain uses TRBV9 and TRBJ2-3, with D possibly being TRBD1 or TRBD2 (5 bases each). From germline, CDR1 is SGDLS and CDR2 YYNGEE. The CDR3 runs 17 residues. Trimming took off 5 bases at V and 0 bases at J, with 19 bases between the two ends. The CDR3 DNA reads TGTGCCAGCAGTAACCGCCAGGGACCCCCTAGCACAGATACGCAGTATTTT. This encodes CASSNRQGPPSTDTQYF.

This chain uses TRBV7-2 with TRBJ2-1, with a possible D match to TRBD2 (6 bases). Trimming left V 2 bases short and J 3 bases short, with 17 bases between. The germline V gene encodes CDR1 SGHTA and CDR2 FQGNSA. The length of the CDR3 is 17 residues. In DNA form, the CDR3 reads TGTGCCAGCAGCTTACGGGGGTCCGTAGCCCACTACAATGAGCAGTTCTTC. Its protein is CASSLRGSVAHYNEQFF.

This clone has only a few counts. The chain couples TRBV7-2 to TRBJ2-7; the D gene is possibly TRBD2 (5 bases). V was clipped by 5 bases and J by 3 bases, with 14 bases between them. The CDR3 extends over 14 amino acids. CDR1 SGHTA and CDR2 FQGNSA come from the germline V gene. Here the CDR3 DNA reads TGTGCCAGCAGCCCCCAGAGGGTTTTCTACGAGCAGTACTTC. It encodes CASSPQRVFYEQYF.

V and J are TRBV15 and TRBJ1-4; D ambiguous. The CDR3 is made up of 13 amino acids. Trimming took off 0 bases at V and 7 bases at J, with 6 bases between the two ends. Germline-derived CDR1 and CDR2 are LNHNV and YYDKDF (reference sequence). The CDR3 coding sequence is TGTGCCACCAGCAGAGATATAGGTGAAAAACTGTTTTTT. It is translated as CATSRDIGEKLFF.

The chain links TRBV9 to TRBJ2-5; the match to TRBD1 covers 8 bases. V trimming: 3 bases; J trimming: 5 bases; junction bases outside the gene matches: 12. Germline CDR1 reads SGDLS; CDR2 reads YYNGEE. CDR3 size: 16 residues. CDR3 DNA sequence: TGTGCCAGCAGCGCCCGAGGACAGGGTGGATCGGAGACCCAGTACTTC. Its protein product is CASSARGQGGSETQYF.

This clone was observed a few times. The J gene is TRBJ1-1, the V gene TRBV7-9; 9 bases map to TRBD1. The junction had 11 bases not matched to a gene; V was cut back by 5 bases and J by 10 bases. This CDR3 contains 14 residues. Per germline, CDR1 SEHNR and CDR2 FQNEAQ (reference sequence). The CDR3 coding sequence is TGTGCCAGCAGCCCCCTGACAGGGGGTCTGATAGCTTTCTTT. This encodes CASSPLTGGLIAFF. Supplemented by reference TRBV7-9 and TRBJ1-1, the full variable domain reads DTGVSQNPRHKITKRGQNVTFRCDPISEHNRLYWYRQTLGQGPEFLTYFQNEAQLEKSRLLSDRFSAERPKGSFSTLEIQRTEQGDSAMYLCASSPLTGGLIAFFGQGTRLTVV.

The chain has TRBV4-3 and TRBJ1-1; D possibly corresponds to TRBD1 (5 bases). The CDR3 is 15 amino acids. Germline assignment: CDR1 LGHNA and CDR2 YSLEER. V lost 0 bases and J lost 4, with 12 bases in between. The CDR3 coding sequence is TGCGCCAGCAGCCAAGATCCAGGGTTCGGCACTGAAGCTTTCTTT. This translates into CASSQDPGFGTEAFF.

This clone was observed many times. The rearrangement links TRBV28 to TRBJ1-4, with D uncertain. Trimming cost V 6 bases and J 8 bases, with 10 bases left between them. This CDR3 contains 12 residues. Germline V gene sequence: CDR1 MDHEN, CDR2 SYDVKM. The CDR3 DNA sequence: TGTGCCAGCAGCCCACCGGGGGAAAAACTGTTTTTT. Translated: CASSPPGEKLFF.

This clone has a handful of counts. The chain employs TRBV7-9 and TRBJ2-1; possibly TRBD1 for D (5 bases). CDR3 length: 10 residues. V was pared by 2 bases and J by 15 bases, with 8 bases between. Germline loops: CDR1 SEHNR, CDR2 FQNEAQ (reference sequence). The DNA of the CDR3 is TGTGCCAGCAGCTTATGGGGCATGTTCTTC. This codes for CASSLWGMFF.

The chain recombines TRBV5-1 with TRBJ2-7; 7 nucleotides align to TRBD1. V shed 1 base and J 5 bases; nucleotides not matched to a gene: 9. Germline CDR1 is SGHRS and CDR2 is YFSETQ. This CDR3 has 15 residues. CDR3 coding DNA: TGCGCCAGCAGCTTGTTTGACCGGGACAGTAACGAGCAGTACTTC. Translating gives CASSLFDRDSNEQYF.

This clone showed up just a few times. This chain uses TRBV7-2 with TRBJ2-7; the match to TRBD2 covers 7 bases. The V gene end was trimmed by 6 bases and the J gene end by 3 bases; junction bases not matched to a gene: 5. Germline V gene data show CDR1 as SGHTA and CDR2 as FQGNSA. The CDR3 loop spans 13 amino acids. The CDR3 region has the DNA TGTGCCAGCAGGCCCCCTAGCGGCTACGAGCAGTACTTC. This sequence encodes CASRPPSGYEQYF.

This clone occurred a few times. The chain has TRBV19 and TRBJ1-5; a weak D match, TRBD1 (5 bases). The V and J ends lost 4 bases and 3 bases respectively, with 16 bases between them. There are 16 residues in the CDR3. Germline V gene data show CDR1 as LNHDA and CDR2 as SQIVND (reference sequence). This chain's CDR3 is CASSTGLMGTNQPQHF. In DNA, the CDR3 is TGTGCCAGTAGTACGGGACTAATGGGCACCAATCAGCCCCAGCATTTT.

The chain links TRBV29-1 to TRBJ2-7; D ambiguous. V dropped 6 bases and J dropped 2 bases, with 8 bases sitting between them. The CDR3 totals 11 residues. CDR1 is SQVTM and CDR2 is ANQGSEA in the germline V gene. The CDR3 region has the DNA TGCAGCGTGTCGGTTACCTACGAGCAGTACTTC. Translating gives CSVSVTYEQYF.

There are a few counts of this clone. CDR3 loop: CASSYREGIDEQFF. CDR3 nucleotides: TGTGCCAGCAGTTACAGAGAGGGGATCGATGAGCAGTTCTTC. V is TRBV6-6 and J is TRBJ2-1; D possibly matches TRBD1 or TRBD2 (5 bases each). V gave up 2 bases and J gave up 8 bases, with 13 bases separating them. The CDR3 spans 14 residues. The germline V gene encodes CDR1 MNHNY and CDR2 SVGAGI (reference sequence).